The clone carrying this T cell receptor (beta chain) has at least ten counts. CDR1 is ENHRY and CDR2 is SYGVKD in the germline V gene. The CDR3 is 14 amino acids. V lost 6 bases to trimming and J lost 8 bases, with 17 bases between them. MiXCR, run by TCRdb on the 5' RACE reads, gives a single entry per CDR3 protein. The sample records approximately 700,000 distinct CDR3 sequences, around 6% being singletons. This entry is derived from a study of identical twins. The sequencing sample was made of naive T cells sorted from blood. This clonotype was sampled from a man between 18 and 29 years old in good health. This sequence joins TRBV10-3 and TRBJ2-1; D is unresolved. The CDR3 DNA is TGTGCCATCAGCGCAGTGCGTCGGGCCGATGAGCAGTTCTTC. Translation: CAISAVRRADEQFF.